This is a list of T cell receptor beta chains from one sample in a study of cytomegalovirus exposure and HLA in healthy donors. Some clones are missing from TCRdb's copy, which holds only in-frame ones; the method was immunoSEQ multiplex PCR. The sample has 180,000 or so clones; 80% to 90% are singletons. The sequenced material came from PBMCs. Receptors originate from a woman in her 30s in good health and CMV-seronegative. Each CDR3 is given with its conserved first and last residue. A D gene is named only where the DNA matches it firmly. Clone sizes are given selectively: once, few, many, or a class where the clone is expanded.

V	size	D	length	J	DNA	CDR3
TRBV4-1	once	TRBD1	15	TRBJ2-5	TGCGCCAGCAGCCAAGAATGGACAGGGGAAGAGACCCAGTACTTC	CASSQEWTGEETQYF
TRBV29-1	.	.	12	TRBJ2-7	TGCAGCGTTGCGGACAGCTCCTACGAGCAGTACTTC	CSVADSSYEQYF
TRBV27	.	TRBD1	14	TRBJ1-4	TGTGCCAGCAGTTCGCGACAGGGTATTGAAAAACTGTTTTTT	CASSSRQGIEKLFF
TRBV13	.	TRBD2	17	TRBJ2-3	TGTGCCAGCAGCTTAGTGGCTAGCGGGGGGGCCCAAGATACGCAGTATTTT	CASSLVASGGAQDTQYF
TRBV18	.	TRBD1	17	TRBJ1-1	TGTGCCAGCTCACCGGTTGTGGCAGGGGGGATGAACACTGAAGCTTTCTTT	CASSPVVAGGMNTEAFF
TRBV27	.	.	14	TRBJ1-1	TGTGCCAGCAGTTTAGGCAGTCTGAACACTGAAGCTTTCTTT	CASSLGSLNTEAFF
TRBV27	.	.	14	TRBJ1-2	TGTGCCAGCAGTTTGGGGGCCAGGGGAAGTGGCTACACCTTC	CASSLGARGSGYTF
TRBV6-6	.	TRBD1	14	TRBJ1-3	TGTGCCAGCAGTTACTCCACAGGGGGGAACACCATATATTTT	CASSYSTGGNTIYF
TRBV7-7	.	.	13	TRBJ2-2	TGTGCCACTGGCCAGGGGAACACCGGGGAGCTGTTTTTT	CATGQGNTGELFF
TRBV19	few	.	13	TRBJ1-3	TGTGCCTCAAGGCAGGGCTCGGGAAACACCATATATTTT	CASRQGSGNTIYF
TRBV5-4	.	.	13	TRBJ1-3	TGTGCCAGCAGCCACGGGAGTGGAAACACCATATATTTT	CASSHGSGNTIYF
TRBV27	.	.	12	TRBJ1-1	TGTGCCAGCAGTTCGGGAAACACTGAAGCTTTCTTT	CASSSGNTEAFF
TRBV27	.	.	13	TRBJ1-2	TGTGCCAGCGGCCGGGGGATGGGCTATGGCTACACCTTC	CASGRGMGYGYTF
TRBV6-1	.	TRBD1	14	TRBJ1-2	TGTGCCAGCACGGGACAGGCGTTTAACTATGGCTACACCTTC	CASTGQAFNYGYTF
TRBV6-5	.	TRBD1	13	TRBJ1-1	TGTGCCACCTCAGGGGGAATGAGGACTGAAGCTTTCTTT	CATSGGMRTEAFF
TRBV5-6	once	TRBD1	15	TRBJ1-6	TGTGCCAGCAGCTTTTGGACAGGGAACAATTCACCCCTCCACTTT	CASSFWTGNNSPLHF
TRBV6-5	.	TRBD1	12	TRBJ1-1	TGTGCCAGCAGACGGACAGGTACTGAAGCTTTCTTT	CASRRTGTEAFF
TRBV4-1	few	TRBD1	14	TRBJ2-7	TGCGCCAGCAGCCCGGGACAGGGGGCTGGTGAGCAGTACTTC	CASSPGQGAGEQYF
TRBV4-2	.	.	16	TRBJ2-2	TGTGCCAGCAGCCAAGAAGAGGGATTCGTCACCGGGGAGCTGTTTTTT	CASSQEEGFVTGELFF
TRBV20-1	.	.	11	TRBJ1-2	TGCAGTGCTCGACACAGGGAGGGCTACACCTTC	CSARHREGYTF
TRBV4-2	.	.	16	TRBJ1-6	TGTGCCAGCAGCCAAGAGGAGGCAGTATATAATTCACCCCTCCACTTT	CASSQEEAVYNSPLHF
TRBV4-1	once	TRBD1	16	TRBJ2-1	TGCGCCAGCAGCCACAAACCCGGGACAGATAACAATGAGCAGTTCTTC	CASSHKPGTDNNEQFF
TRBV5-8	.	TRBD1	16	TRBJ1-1	TGTGCCAGCAGCCCATGGACAGGGACAAAGAACACTGAAGCTTTCTTT	CASSPWTGTKNTEAFF
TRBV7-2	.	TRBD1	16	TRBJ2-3	TGTGCCAGCAGCTATCGGACAGGGGCTAGCACAGATACGCAGTATTTT	CASSYRTGASTDTQYF
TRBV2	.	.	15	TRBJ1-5	TGTGCCAGCAGTGAGACAGGACCTAGCAATCAGCCCCAGCATTTT	CASSETGPSNQPQHF
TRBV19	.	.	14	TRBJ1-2	TGTGCCAGTAGTATTAGCTCCAGGGTATATGGCTACACCTTC	CASSISSRVYGYTF
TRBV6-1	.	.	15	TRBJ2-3	TGTGCCAGCAGTGGGGGGGAAGCTAGCACAGATACGCAGTATTTT	CASSGGEASTDTQYF
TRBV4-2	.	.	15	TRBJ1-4	TGTGCCAGCAGCCTCGGTGTGGGATCGGGAGAAAAACTGTTTTTT	CASSLGVGSGEKLFF
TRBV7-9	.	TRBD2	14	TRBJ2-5	TGTGCCAGCAGCTTAGTGCGGGGGGAGGAGACCCAGTACTTC	CASSLVRGEETQYF
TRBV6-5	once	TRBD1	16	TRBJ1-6	TGTGCCAGCAGTTACGGGACAGGGGGAGGCAATTCACCCCTCCACTTT	CASSYGTGGGNSPLHF
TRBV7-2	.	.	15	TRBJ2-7	TGTGCCAGCAACTCCCCCATCCGCAACTCCTACGAGCAGTACTTC	CASNSPIRNSYEQYF
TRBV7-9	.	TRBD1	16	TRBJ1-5	TGTGCCAGCAGCTCGCCCACAGGGGGCGGAAATCAGCCCCAGCATTTT	CASSSPTGGGNQPQHF
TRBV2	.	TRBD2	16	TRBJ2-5	TGTGCCAGCAAACTTTGGGCTAGCGGGGTTCAAGAGACCCAGTACTTC	CASKLWASGVQETQYF
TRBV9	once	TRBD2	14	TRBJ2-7	TGTGCCAGCAGCGGAGGCGGGAGCTCCTACGAGCAGTACTTC	CASSGGGSSYEQYF
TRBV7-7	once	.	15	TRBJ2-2	TGTGCTAGCAGCTTACAGACAGGATCCACCGGGGAGCTGTTTTTT	CASSLQTGSTGELFF
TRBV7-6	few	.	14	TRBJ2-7	TGTGCCAGCAGCTTAAACCGACTTAGCTACGAGCAGTACTTC	CASSLNRLSYEQYF
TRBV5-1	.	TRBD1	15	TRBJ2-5	TGCGCCAGCAACTCGGGACAGGGGGCCACAGAGACCCAGTACTTC	CASNSGQGATETQYF
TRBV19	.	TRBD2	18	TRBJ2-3	TGTGCCAGTAGTTTCCCCCCAGGACTAGCGGGGGGCAGGGATACGCAGTATTTT	CASSFPPGLAGGRDTQYF
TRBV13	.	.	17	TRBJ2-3	TGTGCCAGCAGCTTAGACCGGGGGACCCTGAGCACAGATACGCAGTATTTT	CASSLDRGTLSTDTQYF
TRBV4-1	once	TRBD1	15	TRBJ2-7	TGCGCCAGCAGCCAGGGGTCGGGACAGATCTACGAGCAGTACTTC	CASSQGSGQIYEQYF